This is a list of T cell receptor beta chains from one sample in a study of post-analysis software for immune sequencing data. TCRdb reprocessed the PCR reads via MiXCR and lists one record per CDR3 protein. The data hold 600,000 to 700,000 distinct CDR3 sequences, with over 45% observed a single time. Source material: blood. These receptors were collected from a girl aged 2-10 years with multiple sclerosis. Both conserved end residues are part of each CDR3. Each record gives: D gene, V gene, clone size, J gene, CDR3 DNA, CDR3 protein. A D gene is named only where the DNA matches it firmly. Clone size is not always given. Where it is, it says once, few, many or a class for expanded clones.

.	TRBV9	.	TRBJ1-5	TGTGCCAGCAGTGTTGGGACCAGCAATCAGCCCCAGCATTTT	CASSVGTSNQPQHF
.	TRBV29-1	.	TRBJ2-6	TGCAGCGTTAGACAGAACTCTGGGGCCAACGTCCTGACTTTC	CSVRQNSGANVLTF
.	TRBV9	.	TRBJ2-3	TGTGCCAGCAGCGTAGTGACAGGAAGATCCACAGATACGCAGTATTTT	CASSVVTGRSTDTQYF
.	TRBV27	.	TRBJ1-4	TGTGCCAGCAGCTACGGAAACGAAAAACTGTTTTTT	CASSYGNEKLFF
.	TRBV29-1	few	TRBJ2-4	TGCAGCGTTGCAAGGGGGGCCAAAAACATTCAGTACTTC	CSVARGAKNIQYF
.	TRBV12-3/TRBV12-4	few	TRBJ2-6	TGTGCCAGCAGTTTGAAGGGGCCCTCTGGGGCCAACGTCCTGACTTTC	CASSLKGPSGANVLTF
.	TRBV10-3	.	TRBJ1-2	TGTGCCATCGACAGCGGGCTGAGCGGCTACACCTTC	CAIDSGLSGYTF
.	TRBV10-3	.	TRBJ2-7	TGTGCCATCAGGGAGGATCTTTACGGGGACGAGCAGTACTTC	CAIREDLYGDEQYF
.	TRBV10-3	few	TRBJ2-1	TGTGCCATCAGATCTACGACAGGTAATGAGCAGTTCTTC	CAIRSTTGNEQFF
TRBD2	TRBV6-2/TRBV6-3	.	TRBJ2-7	TGTGCCACCTGGACTAGCGGGAGTCTCTACGAGCAGTACTTC	CATWTSGSLYEQYF
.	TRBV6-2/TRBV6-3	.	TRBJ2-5	TGTGCCAGCAGTTACCCGGCGGGACGAGGAGAGACCCAGTACTTC	CASSYPAGRGETQYF
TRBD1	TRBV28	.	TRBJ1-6	TGTGCCAGCAGTACCGGGACAGTTAATCCACCCCTCCACTTT	CASSTGTVNPPLHF
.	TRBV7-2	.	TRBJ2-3	TGTGCCAGCAGCTTAAGGATCGGGGGCGGCGTGAGCACAGATACGCAGTATTTT	CASSLRIGGGVSTDTQYF
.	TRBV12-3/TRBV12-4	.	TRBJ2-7	TGTGCCAGCAGAATCTCGAGCTCCTACGAGCAGTACTTC	CASRISSSYEQYF
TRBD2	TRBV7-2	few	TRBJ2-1	TGTGCCAGCAGCTTAGAGCCTATCCTAGCGGATGAGCAGTTCTTC	CASSLEPILADEQFF
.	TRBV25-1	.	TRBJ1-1	TGTGCCAGCAGTGGCTTCAGGGAATTTACTGAAGCTTTCTTT	CASSGFREFTEAFF
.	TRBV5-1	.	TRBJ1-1	TGCGCCAGCAGCTTTAAAGACGGGAACACTGAAGCTTTCTTT	CASSFKDGNTEAFF
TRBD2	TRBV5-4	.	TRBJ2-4	TGTGCCAGCAGCTCTACGACTAGCGGGAGTTGGGCCAAAAACATTCAGTACTTC	CASSSTTSGSWAKNIQYF
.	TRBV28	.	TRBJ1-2	TGTGCCAGCAGTCCTCGGCTGGCAGGGCGTCATGGCTACACCTTC	CASSPRLAGRHGYTF
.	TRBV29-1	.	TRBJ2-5	TGCAGCGTGGCCAAGGTGGCTTCGGAGACCCAGTACTTC	CSVAKVASETQYF
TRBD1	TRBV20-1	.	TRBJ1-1	TGCAGTGCTAGGAACGGACAGGGGGGGAACGCTGAAGCTTTCTTT	CSARNGQGGNAEAFF
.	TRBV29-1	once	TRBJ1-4	TGCAGCGTCCTAACCCCTCACGGTGAAAAACTGTTTTTT	CSVLTPHGEKLFF
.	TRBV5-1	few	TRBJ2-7	TGCGCCAGCAGCTTGGAGGCGGGCGCTAACTACGAGCAGTACTTC	CASSLEAGANYEQYF
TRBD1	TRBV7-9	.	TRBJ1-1	TGTGCCAGCAGGGCTACAGGGGACCCTCTGCGGGCTGAAGCTTTCTTT	CASRATGDPLRAEAFF
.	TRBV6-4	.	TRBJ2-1	TGTGCCAGAAGCTTCAATGAGCAGTTCTTC	CARSFNEQFF
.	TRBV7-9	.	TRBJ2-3	TGTGCCAGCCCCGGGAAGGGGAGAGCAGATACGCAGTATTTT	CASPGKGRADTQYF
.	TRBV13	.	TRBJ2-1	TGTGCCAGCAGCCAAGTAGGGCGGAGCCTAATCAACAATGAGCAGTTCTTC	CASSQVGRSLINNEQFF
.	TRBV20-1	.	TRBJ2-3	TGCAGTGCTCCTGGACAGATCACAGATACGCAGTATTTT	CSAPGQITDTQYF
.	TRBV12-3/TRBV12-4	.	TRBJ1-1	TGTGCCAGCAGTTTTATCCGGGGGAAGTACACTGAAGCTTTCTTT	CASSFIRGKYTEAFF
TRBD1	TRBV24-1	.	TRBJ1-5	TGTGCCACCAGTGATGGGGTGACAGGGTTTCAGCCCCAGCATTTT	CATSDGVTGFQPQHF
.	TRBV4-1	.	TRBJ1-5	TGCGCCAGCAGCCAAGAACAGGATACTCAGCCCCAGCATTTT	CASSQEQDTQPQHF